Listed here are 17 T cell receptor beta chains from one sample, sequenced in a study of T cell repertoires in cytomegalovirus infection (dated by TCRdb to about 2019). TCRdb lists the instrument as Illumina HiSeq 1500. Clones were called with MiXCR by TCRdb after fastp trimmed the public reads at Q25, and only in-frame beta chains were retained. Under each unique CDR3 protein, matching rows form one entry showing the most common genes and DNA. The table for this sample lists 200,000 to 300,000 distinct CDR3 sequences; approximately 6.7% of them were counted only once. The top ten clones comprise about 6.5% of the sample. What was sequenced was PBMCs. These receptors came from a human donor in good health (CMV status not recorded). Some clones in this sample may be carry-over from other donors' samples.

A few counts support this clonotype. The chain employs TRBV28 and TRBJ1-5, with unresolved D. This CDR3 has 13 residues. V lost 6 bases and J 6 bases, leaving 12 bases between the germline ends. The germline V gene encodes CDR1 MDHEN and CDR2 SYDVKM. In DNA form, the CDR3 reads TGTGCCAGCAGCTCCCAGGTTTTTCAGCCCCAGCATTTT. As protein: CASSSQVFQPQHF.

This clonotype was seen ten or more times. The gene calls are TRBV7-2 and TRBJ2-1; D is perhaps TRBD2 (5 bases). Between the trimmed V and J ends, which lost 4 bases and 4 bases, there was a span of 8 bases. The germline V gene encodes CDR1 SGHTA and CDR2 FQGNSA. This CDR3 spans 13 amino acids. The CDR3 here is CASSSGVYNEQFF. In DNA, the CDR3 is TGTGCCAGCAGCTCCGGGGTTTACAATGAGCAGTTCTTC.

In its sample, this clonotype was seen many times. In nucleotides, the CDR3 is TGTGCCAGCAGCCAGGCACAGGGATTTAACACTGAAGCTTTCTTT. Translated, it gives CASSQAQGFNTEAFF. The chain employs TRBV14 and TRBJ1-1; possibly TRBD1 for D (6 bases). Germline V gives CDR1 SGHDN, CDR2 FVKESK. This CDR3 has 15 residues. V lost 3 bases and J 2 bases, leaving 13 bases between the germline ends. Using reference TRBV14 and TRBJ1-1 for the parts outside the CDR3, the full variable domain is EAGVTQFPSHSVIEKGQTVTLRCDPISGHDNLYWYRRVMGKEIKFLLHFVKESKQDESGMPNNRFLAERTGGTYSTLKVQPAELEDSGVYFCASSQAQGFNTEAFFGQGTRLTVV.

Ten or more counts support this clonotype. This sequence joins TRBV12-5 and TRBJ1-5, with D uncertain. The CDR3 length is 16 residues. V was clipped by 2 bases and J by 4 bases, with 15 bases between them. Germline assignment: CDR1 LGHNT and CDR2 FRNRAP. CDR3: CASGLSRSGTNQPQHF. For the CDR3, the DNA is TGTGCTAGTGGTTTGAGTAGGTCAGGTACAAATCAGCCCCAGCATTTT.

The chain joins TRBV30 to TRBJ1-1; D unresolved. Trimming stripped 0 bases from V and 5 bases from J, with 7 bases between. Germline V gives CDR1 GTSNPN, CDR2 SVGIG (reference sequence). CDR3 length: 12 amino acids. The CDR3: CAWSVLGTEAFF. DNA for the CDR3: TGTGCCTGGAGTGTATTGGGTACTGAAGCTTTCTTT.

This clonotype has ten or more counts. This chain connects TRBV11-2 to TRBJ1-4, with 10 bases matching TRBD1. Germline V lookup: CDR1 SGHAT, CDR2 FQNNGV. This CDR3 region has 15 residues. The junction had 9 bases not matched to a gene; V was cut back by 4 bases and J by 10 bases. The CDR3 loop is CASSSLSRDRGKLFF. The CDR3 DNA is TGTGCCAGCAGCTCCCTGTCCCGGGACAGGGGAAAACTGTTTTTT.

This chain joins TRBV6-5 and TRBJ2-7; possibly TRBD2 for D (5 bases). CDR3 length: 14 amino acids. Germline CDR1 MNHEY, CDR2 SVGAGI. Trimming removed 6 bases at V and 2 bases at J, with 14 bases between. The CDR3 DNA is TGTGCCAGCAGCCCGCGGACTCCTCCCTACGAGCAGTACTTC. This gives the protein CASSPRTPPYEQYF.

In its sample, this clonotype was seen many times. J is TRBJ1-2 and V is TRBV7-2; D not certain. V dropped 3 bases and J dropped 10 bases, with 9 bases sitting between them. Germline CDR1 reads SGHTA; CDR2 reads FQGNSA. The CDR3 is 11 amino acids. CDR3 region: CASSFYSFYTF. The CDR3 coding sequence is TGTGCCAGCAGCTTTTACAGTTTCTACACCTTC.

V and J are TRBV3-1 and TRBJ2-1; no firm D call. This CDR3 is built from 15 residues. Per germline, CDR1 LGHDT and CDR2 YNNKEL (reference sequence). The V end lost 0 bases, the J end lost 2 bases, and 8 bases lay between the germline ends. The CDR3 DNA is TGTGCCAGCAGCCAAGATCTGTTACCCTACAATGAGCAGTTCTTC. It translates to CASSQDLLPYNEQFF.

This clonotype appeared many times. The chain combines TRBV19 with TRBJ1-5, with 8 bases matching TRBD1. The CDR3 runs to 13 residues. Germline lookup yields CDR1 LNHDA and CDR2 SQIVND (reference sequence). The J segment lost 5 bases and the V segment lost 8 bases, leaving 5 bases of the junction unmatched. The CDR3 region has the DNA TGTGCCAGTGACAGGGGTGGGGATCAGCCCCAGCATTTT. This sequence encodes CASDRGGDQPQHF.

CDR3 sequence: CASSQDWSAAVRSQETQYF. CDR3 coding DNA: TGTGCCAGCAGCCAAGATTGGTCCGCGGCCGTACGTAGCCAAGAGACCCAGTACTTC. This chain uses TRBV4-2 with TRBJ2-5; no firm D call. Germline-derived CDR1 and CDR2 are LGHNA and YNFKEQ. The CDR3 runs 19 residues. The V end was cut by 0 bases, the J end by 1 base, with 21 bases between.

The table lists this clonotype with many counts. The chain recombines TRBV6-4 with TRBJ1-1; 7 nucleotides line up with TRBD1. This CDR3 region has 13 residues. The germline gives CDR1 MRHNA, CDR2 SNTAGT. With 3 bases clipped from V and 10 bases from J, the junction kept 8 bases outside the gene matches. This CDR3 is CASSENRGGTAFF. CDR3 bases: TGTGCCAGCAGTGAGAATAGAGGGGGCACAGCTTTCTTT.

In its sample, this clonotype was seen many times. In nucleotides, the CDR3 is TGTGCCAGCAGCCCTCGACAGGTCCTTATGAACACTGAAGCTTTCTTT. It translates to CASSPRQVLMNTEAFF. The chain has TRBV7-2 and TRBJ1-1; D is possibly TRBD1 (6 bases). The CDR3 has 16 amino acids. CDR1 and CDR2 from the germline V gene are SGHTA and FQGNSA. V was trimmed by 5 bases and J by 0 bases, leaving 16 bases between them.

This clonotype was detected many times. The chain is built from TRBV7-2 and TRBJ2-5; D possibly corresponds to TRBD1 (6 bases). The length of the CDR3 is 16 residues. V was cut by 2 bases and J by 0 bases, with 13 bases left in between. Germline assignment: CDR1 SGHTA and CDR2 FQGNSA. CDR3 sequence: CASSLYQGGNQETQYF. The CDR3 region has the DNA TGTGCCAGCAGCTTATACCAAGGGGGAAACCAAGAGACCCAGTACTTC.

This clonotype was seen repeatedly, ten times or more. The rearrangement joins TRBV2 to TRBJ1-1, with D possibly being TRBD1 (5 bases). V dropped 1 base and J dropped 6 bases, with 15 bases sitting between them. The germline CDR1 and CDR2 sequences are SNHLY and FYNNEI. The CDR3 contains 15 residues. The CDR3 nucleotides are TGTGCCAGCAGTGAAGTCGTGAGGGGCAGGGCTGAAGCTTTCTTT. This gives the protein CASSEVVRGRAEAFF. Combining the CDR3 with reference TRBV2 and TRBJ1-1 gives the whole variable domain EPEVTQTPSHQVTQMGQEVILRCVPISNHLYFYWYRQILGQKVEFLVSFYNNEISEKSEIFDDQFSVERPDGSNFTLKIRSTKLEDSAMYFCASSEVVRGRAEAFFGQGTRLTVV.

The sample holds one count of this clonotype. The chain carries TRBV29-1 and TRBJ1-2; D is possibly TRBD1 (5 bases). With 1 base removed from V and 9 bases from J, the gap between germline ends came to 24 bases. The CDR3 length is 16 residues. CDR1 is SQVTM, CDR2 ANQGSEA, per germline. The CDR3 coding sequence is TGCAGCGTTGAAGGGCGACCGGGAACCCTCAGGGATAGCTACACCTTC. This sequence encodes CSVEGRPGTLRDSYTF.

Written as DNA, the CDR3 is TGCAGCGTCGACCAAGAGACCCAGTACTTC. Protein sequence: CSVDQETQYF. This chain connects TRBV29-1 to TRBJ2-5; D uncertain. CDR3 length equals 10 residues. Germline V lookup: CDR1 SQVTM, CDR2 ANQGSEA. The V gene lost 6 bases and the J gene lost 0 bases, with 2 bases spanning the gap.